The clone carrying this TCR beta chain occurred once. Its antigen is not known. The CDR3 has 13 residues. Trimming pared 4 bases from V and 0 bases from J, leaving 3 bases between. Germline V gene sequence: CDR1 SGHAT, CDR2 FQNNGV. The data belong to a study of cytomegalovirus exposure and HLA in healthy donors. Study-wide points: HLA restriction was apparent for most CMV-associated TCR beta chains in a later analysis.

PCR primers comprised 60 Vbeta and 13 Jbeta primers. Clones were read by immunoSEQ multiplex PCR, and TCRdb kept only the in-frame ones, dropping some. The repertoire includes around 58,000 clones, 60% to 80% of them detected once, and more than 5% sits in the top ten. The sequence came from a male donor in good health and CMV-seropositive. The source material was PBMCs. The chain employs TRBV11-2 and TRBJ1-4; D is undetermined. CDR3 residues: CASSSSTNEKLFF. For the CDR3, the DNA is TGTGCCAGCAGCTCCTCAACTAATGAAAAACTGTTTTTT.